The rows below give T cell receptor beta chains drawn from one sample of a study of blood T cell repertoires in COVID-19. The assay was immunoSEQ multiplex PCR, and TCRdb's table has in-frame clones only and misses some. This table has 30,000 to 40,000 clones, less than 90% appearing once. Material: peripheral blood. Every receptor here comes from a man aged 65 to 79 with active COVID-19. Both conserved end residues are trimmed from each CDR3.

v_gene | CDR3aa
TRBV19 | ASSEGTPIQETQY
TRBV19 | ASGLPGSTEAF
TRBV11-2 | ASSPRPEGYNSPLH
TRBV9 | ASSVGASGSIETQY
TRBV12-3/TRBV12-4 | ASSLRADTQY
TRBV9 | ASSVGGTGTYEQY
TRBV28 | ASSLGGQGRSPLH
TRBV3-1/TRBV3-2 | ASSPQTELSYEQY
TRBV10-3 | AISESRSYEQY
TRBV9 | ASSRGVGLAGVDEQF
TRBV4-1 | ASSQPGQGGNTIY
TRBV30 | AWSLTVITDTQY
TRBV7-2 | ASSSTSGTDTQY
TRBV2 | ASRGPTSGRALDTQY
TRBV30 | AWSANRDSTNEKLF
TRBV5-8 | ASTRMGLEAF
TRBV4-3 | ASSQDFALGTTLMNTEAF
TRBV11-2 | ASSFPGNTEAF
TRBV5-1 | ASSSGTSGSKVNTGELF
TRBV4-3 | ASSPGTMNTEAF
TRBV7-9 | ASSQLGETGYGYT
TRBV28 | ASSTGQGTEAF
TRBV6-5 | ASSRTGATYNEQF
TRBV19 | ASSIDSVVYGYT
TRBV9 | ASSVGKSYGYT
TRBV19 | ASSSQGAYEQY
TRBV15 | ATSRGTGGPVGDEQF
TRBV27 | ASSPSYEQY
TRBV18 | ASSRDSSGNTIY
TRBV28 | ASSLRQGANEQF
TRBV28 | ASSPGQLRYQPQH
TRBV11-2 | ASSLDRTYYEQY
TRBV2 | ASSDLAGIFHEQF
TRBV28 | ASSLGQGYGYT
TRBV24-1 | ATRGGRASYNEQF
TRBV2 | ARTSGPYNEQF
TRBV25-1 | ASSESGREGLNEQF
TRBV27 | ASSFTLAGEQY
TRBV4-2 | ASSQDGTSGSPTDTQY
TRBV5-1 | ASSSGLARSGANVLT
TRBV4-3 | ASSPQGRREETQY
TRBV27 | ASSLTSGREGETQY
TRBV30 | AWSVQGFEQY
TRBV12-3/TRBV12-4 | ATTGDGANVLT
TRBV27 | ASSQRRDYEQY
TRBV11-2 | ASSLGLAGGRGETQY
TRBV12-5 | ASGRAGGTEAF
TRBV4-1 | ASSTEEASSYNSPLH
TRBV4-1 | ASSQDYVGEQY
TRBV18 | ASSPRRDRDSGKSLH
TRBV23-1 | ASSPPGQGFFSPEAF
TRBV9 | ASSVSGREYEQY
TRBV7-4 | ASSFLSGWAHRETQY
TRBV6-6 | ASRGGLAGVNEQF
TRBV5-1 | ASSPALGRDAQY
TRBV6-5 | ASTRLAGGDGELF
TRBV4-2 | ASSQTAGEGEQY